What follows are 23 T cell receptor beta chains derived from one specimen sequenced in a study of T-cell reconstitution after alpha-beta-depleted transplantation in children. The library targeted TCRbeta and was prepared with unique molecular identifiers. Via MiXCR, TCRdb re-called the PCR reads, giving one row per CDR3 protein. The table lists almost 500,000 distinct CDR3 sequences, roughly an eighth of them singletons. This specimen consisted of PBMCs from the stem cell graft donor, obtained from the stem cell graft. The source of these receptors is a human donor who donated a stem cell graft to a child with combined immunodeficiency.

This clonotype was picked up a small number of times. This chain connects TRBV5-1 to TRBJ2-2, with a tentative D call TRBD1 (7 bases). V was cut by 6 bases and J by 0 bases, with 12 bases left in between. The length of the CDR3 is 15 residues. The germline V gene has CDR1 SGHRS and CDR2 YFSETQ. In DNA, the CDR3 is TGCGCCAGCACCAGGGGGACTTCGAACACCGGGGAGCTGTTTTTT. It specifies CASTRGTSNTGELFF.

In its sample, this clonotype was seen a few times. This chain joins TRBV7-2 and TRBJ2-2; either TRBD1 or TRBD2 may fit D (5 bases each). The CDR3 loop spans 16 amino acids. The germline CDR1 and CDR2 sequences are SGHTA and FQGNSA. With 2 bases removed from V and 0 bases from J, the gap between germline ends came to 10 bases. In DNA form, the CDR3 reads TGTGCCAGCAGCTTAACGGGGCGTCCGAACACCGGGGAGCTGTTTTTT. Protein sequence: CASSLTGRPNTGELFF. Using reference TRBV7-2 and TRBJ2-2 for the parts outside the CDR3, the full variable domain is GAGVSQSPSNKVTEKGKDVELRCDPISGHTALYWYRQSLGQGLEFLIYFQGNSAPDKSGLPSDRFSAERTGGSVSTLTIQRTQQEDSAVYLCASSLTGRPNTGELFFGEGSRLTVL.

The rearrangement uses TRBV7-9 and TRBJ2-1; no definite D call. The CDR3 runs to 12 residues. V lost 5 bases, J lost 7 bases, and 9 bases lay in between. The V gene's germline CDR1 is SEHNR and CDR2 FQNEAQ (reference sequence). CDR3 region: CASSPRPNEQFF. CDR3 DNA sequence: TGTGCCAGCAGCCCCCGGCCGAATGAGCAGTTCTTC. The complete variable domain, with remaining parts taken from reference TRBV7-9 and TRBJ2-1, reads DTGVSQNPRHKITKRGQNVTFRCDPISEHNRLYWYRQTLGQGPEFLTYFQNEAQLEKSRLLSDRFSAERPKGSFSTLEIQRTEQGDSAMYLCASSPRPNEQFFGPGTRLTVL.

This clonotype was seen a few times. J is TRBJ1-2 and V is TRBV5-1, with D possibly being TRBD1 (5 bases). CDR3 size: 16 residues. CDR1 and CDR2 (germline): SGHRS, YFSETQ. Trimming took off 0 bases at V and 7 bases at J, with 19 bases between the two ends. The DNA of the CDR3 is TGCGCCAGCAGCTTGGCCGCGAGGGGCGCAGGAGTTGGCTACACCTTC. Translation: CASSLAARGAGVGYTF.

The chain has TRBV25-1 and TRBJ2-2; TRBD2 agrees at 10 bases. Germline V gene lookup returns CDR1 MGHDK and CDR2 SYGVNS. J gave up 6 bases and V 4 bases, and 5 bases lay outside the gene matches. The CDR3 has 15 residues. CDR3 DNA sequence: TGTGCCAGCAGTGCTACTAGCGGGACTGCCGGGGAGCTGTTTTTT. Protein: CASSATSGTAGELFF.

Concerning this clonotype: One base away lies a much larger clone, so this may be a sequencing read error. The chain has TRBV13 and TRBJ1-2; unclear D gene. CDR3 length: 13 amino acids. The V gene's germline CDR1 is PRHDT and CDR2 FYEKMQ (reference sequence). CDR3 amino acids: CASSRRSNYGHTF. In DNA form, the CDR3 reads TGTGCCAGCAGCCGCAGGAGTAACTATGGCCACACCTTC.

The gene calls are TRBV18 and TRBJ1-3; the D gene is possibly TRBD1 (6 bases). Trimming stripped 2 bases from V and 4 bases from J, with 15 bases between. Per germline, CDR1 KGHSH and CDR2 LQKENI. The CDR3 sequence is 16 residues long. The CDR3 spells CASSPSRQDLGNTIYF. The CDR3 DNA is TGTGCCAGCTCACCATCCAGACAGGACCTGGGAAACACCATATATTTT. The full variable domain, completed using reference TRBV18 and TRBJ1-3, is NAGVMQNPRHLVRRRGQEARLRCSPMKGHSHVYWYRQLPEEGLKFMVYLQKENIIDESGMPKERFSAEFPKEGPSILRIQQVVRGDSAAYFCASSPSRQDLGNTIYFGEGSWLTVV.

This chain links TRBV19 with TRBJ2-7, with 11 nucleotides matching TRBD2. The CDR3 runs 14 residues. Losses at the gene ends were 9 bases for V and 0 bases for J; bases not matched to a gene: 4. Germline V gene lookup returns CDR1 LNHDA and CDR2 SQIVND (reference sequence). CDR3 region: CASQTSGNSYEQYF. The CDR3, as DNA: TGTGCCAGCCAGACTAGCGGGAACTCCTACGAGCAGTACTTC.

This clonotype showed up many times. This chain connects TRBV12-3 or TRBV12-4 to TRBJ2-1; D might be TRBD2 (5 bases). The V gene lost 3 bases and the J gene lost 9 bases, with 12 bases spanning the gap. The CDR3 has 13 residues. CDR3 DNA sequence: TGTGCCAGCAGTTTTGAGGGTAATGGTGAGCAGTTCTTC. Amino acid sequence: CASSFEGNGEQFF.

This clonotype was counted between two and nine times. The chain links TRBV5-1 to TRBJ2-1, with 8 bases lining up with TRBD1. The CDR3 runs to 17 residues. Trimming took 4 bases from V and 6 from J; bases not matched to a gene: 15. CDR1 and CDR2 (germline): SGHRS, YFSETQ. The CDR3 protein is CASSPHRGQGASNEQFF. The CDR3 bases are TGCGCCAGCAGCCCCCACCGGGGGCAGGGGGCGAGCAATGAGCAGTTCTTC.

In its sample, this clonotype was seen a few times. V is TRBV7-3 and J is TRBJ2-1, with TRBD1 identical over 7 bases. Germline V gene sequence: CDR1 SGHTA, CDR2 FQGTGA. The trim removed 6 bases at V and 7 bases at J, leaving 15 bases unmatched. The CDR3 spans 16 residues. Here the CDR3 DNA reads TGTGCCAGCAGGTCCATTTCCGGCAGGGGGTTAAATGAGCAGTTCTTC. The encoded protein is CASRSISGRGLNEQFF.

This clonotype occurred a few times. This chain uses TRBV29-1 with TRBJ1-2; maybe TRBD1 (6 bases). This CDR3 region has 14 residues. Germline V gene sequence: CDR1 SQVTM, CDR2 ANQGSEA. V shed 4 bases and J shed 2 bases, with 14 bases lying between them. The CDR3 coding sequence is TGCAGCGTTGTGCCGGGGGGCCTCAACTATGGCTACACCTTC. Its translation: CSVVPGGLNYGYTF.

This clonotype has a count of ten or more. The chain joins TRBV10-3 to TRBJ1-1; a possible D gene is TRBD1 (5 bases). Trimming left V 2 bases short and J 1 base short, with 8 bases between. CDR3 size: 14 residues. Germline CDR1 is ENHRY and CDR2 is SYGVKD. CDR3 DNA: TGTGCCATCAGTGAGGGTCAGGGGAACACTGAAGCTTTCTTT. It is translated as CAISEGQGNTEAFF.

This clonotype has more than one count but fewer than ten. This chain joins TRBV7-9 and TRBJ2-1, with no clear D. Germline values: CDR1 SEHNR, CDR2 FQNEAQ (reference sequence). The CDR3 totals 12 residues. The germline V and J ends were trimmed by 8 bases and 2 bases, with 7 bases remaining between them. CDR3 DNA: TGTGCCAGCGGCCTAGCCTACAATGAGCAGTTCTTC. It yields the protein CASGLAYNEQFF.

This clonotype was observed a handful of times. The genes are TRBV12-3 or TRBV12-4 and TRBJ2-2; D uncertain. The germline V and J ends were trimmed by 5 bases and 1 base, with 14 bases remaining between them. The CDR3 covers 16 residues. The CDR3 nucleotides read TGTGCCAGCAGTCCTCTCCCAACGGGGAACACCGGGGAGCTGTTTTTT. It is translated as CASSPLPTGNTGELFF.

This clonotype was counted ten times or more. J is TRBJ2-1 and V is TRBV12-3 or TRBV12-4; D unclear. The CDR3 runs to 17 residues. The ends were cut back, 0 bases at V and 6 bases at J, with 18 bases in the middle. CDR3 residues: CASSLALGRLLGNEQFF. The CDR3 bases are TGTGCCAGCAGTTTAGCGCTCGGGCGGCTCCTGGGCAATGAGCAGTTCTTC.

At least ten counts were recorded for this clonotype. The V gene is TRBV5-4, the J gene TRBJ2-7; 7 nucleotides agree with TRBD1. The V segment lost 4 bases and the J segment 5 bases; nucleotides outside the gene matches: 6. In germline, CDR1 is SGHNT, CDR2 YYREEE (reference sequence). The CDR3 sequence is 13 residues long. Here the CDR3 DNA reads TGTGCCAGCAGCCAAGACAGGGCCAACGAGCAGTACTTC. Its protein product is CASSQDRANEQYF.

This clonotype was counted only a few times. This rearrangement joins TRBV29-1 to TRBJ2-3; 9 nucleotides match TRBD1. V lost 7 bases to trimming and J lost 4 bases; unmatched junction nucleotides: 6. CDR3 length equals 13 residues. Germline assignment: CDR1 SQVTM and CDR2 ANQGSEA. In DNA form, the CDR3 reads TGCAGCGAGGGGACAGGGTGGGCAGATACGCAGTATTTT. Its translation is CSEGTGWADTQYF.

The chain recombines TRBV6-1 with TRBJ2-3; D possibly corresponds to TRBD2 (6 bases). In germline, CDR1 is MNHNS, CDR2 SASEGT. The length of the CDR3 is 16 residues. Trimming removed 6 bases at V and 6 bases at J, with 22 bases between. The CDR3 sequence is CASSPGLARLGDTQYF. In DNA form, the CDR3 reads TGTGCCAGCAGCCCTGGGCTAGCGAGACTAGGGGATACGCAGTATTTT.

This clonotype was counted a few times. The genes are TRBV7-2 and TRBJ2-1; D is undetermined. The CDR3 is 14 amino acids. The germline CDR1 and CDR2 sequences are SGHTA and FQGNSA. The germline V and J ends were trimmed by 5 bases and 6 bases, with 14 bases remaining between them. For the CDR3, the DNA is TGTGCCAGCAGCACTCCGGGTCGATCCAATGAGCAGTTCTTC. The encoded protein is CASSTPGRSNEQFF. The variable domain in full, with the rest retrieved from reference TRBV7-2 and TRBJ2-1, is GAGVSQSPSNKVTEKGKDVELRCDPISGHTALYWYRQSLGQGLEFLIYFQGNSAPDKSGLPSDRFSAERTGGSVSTLTIQRTQQEDSAVYLCASSTPGRSNEQFFGPGTRLTVL.

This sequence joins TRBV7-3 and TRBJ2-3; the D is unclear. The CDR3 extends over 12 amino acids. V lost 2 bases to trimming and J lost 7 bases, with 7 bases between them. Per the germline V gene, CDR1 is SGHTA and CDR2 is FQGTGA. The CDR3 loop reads CASSLGDYTQYF. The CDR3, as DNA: TGTGCCAGCAGCTTAGGGGATTATACGCAGTATTTT.

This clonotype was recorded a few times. CDR3 region: CASGLVRQRLYEQYF. The CDR3 DNA reads TGTGCTAGTGGTTTGGTACGACAGCGCCTCTACGAGCAGTACTTC. The gene calls are TRBV12-5 and TRBJ2-7, with a weak D call TRBD1 (5 bases). Germline loops: CDR1 LGHNT, CDR2 FRNRAP. CDR3 length: 15 residues. The ends were cut back, 0 bases at V and 3 bases at J, with 12 bases in the middle.

Here the CDR3 reads CSASPPRTGSYGYTF. The CDR3 nucleotides are TGCAGTGCTAGCCCCCCCCGGACAGGGTCCTATGGCTACACCTTC. V and J are TRBV20-1 and TRBJ1-2; 8 nucleotides agree with TRBD1. CDR3 length: 15 amino acids. Germline values: CDR1 DFQATT, CDR2 SNEGSKA (reference sequence). Trimming at V came to 3 bases and at J to 4 bases, leaving 10 bases not matched to a gene.